The text below deals with one TCR beta chain. This sample was included in a study of T cell changes during pregnancy in multiple sclerosis. This table comes from immunoSEQ multiplex PCR, and its TCRdb copy is limited to in-frame clones, with some not included. The sample lists fewer than 90,000 clones, approximately 92% occurring once. After removal of 2 bases from V and 5 bases from J, the junction contained 16 bases not matched to a gene. Germline-derived CDR1 and CDR2 are MDHEN and SYDVKM. This CDR3 has 19 residues. The V and J genes are TRBV28 and TRBJ2-1; 9 positions match TRBD2. The sequencing here drew on peripheral blood, taken in the third trimester of pregnancy. This TCR was recovered from a female donor in good health, enrolled as a control in a pregnancy study. The CDR3 region has the DNA TGTGCCAGCAGTTTACGGCTCTCTAGCGGGACGCCATTTGACAATGAGCAGTTCTTC. Residues: CASSLRLSSGTPFDNEQFF.